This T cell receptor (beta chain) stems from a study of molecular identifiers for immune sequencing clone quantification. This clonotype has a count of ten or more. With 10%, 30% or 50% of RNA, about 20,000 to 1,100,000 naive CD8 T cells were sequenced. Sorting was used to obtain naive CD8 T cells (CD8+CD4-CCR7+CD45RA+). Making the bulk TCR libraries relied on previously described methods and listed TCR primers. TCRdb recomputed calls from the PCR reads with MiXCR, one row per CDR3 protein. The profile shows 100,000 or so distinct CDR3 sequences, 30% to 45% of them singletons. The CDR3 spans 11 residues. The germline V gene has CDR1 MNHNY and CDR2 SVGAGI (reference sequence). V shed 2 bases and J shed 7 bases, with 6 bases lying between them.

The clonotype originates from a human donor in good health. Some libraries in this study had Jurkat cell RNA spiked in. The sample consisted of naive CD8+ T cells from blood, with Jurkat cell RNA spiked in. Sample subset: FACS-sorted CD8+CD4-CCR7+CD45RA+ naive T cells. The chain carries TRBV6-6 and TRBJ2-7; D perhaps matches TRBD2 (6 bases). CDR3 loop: CASSYGTEQYF. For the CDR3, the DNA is TGTGCCAGCAGTTACGGGACTGAGCAGTACTTC.